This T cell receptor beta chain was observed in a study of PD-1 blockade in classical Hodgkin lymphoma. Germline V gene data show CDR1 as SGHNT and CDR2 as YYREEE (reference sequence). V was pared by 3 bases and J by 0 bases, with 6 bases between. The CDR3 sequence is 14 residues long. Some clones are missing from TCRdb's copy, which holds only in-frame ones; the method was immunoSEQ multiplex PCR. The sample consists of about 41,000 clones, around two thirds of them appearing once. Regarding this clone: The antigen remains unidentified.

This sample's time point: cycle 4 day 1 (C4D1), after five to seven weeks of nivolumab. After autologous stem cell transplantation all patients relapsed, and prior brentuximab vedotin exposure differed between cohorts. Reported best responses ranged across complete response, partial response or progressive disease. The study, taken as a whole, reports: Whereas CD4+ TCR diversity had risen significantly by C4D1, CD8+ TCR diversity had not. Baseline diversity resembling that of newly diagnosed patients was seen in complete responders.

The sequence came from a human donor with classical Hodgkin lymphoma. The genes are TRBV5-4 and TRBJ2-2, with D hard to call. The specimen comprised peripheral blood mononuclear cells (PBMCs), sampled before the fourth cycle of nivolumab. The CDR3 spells CASSYASNTGELFF. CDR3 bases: TGTGCCAGCAGCTACGCATCGAACACCGGGGAGCTGTTTTTT. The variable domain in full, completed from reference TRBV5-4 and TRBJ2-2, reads ETGVTQSPTHLIKTRGQQVTLRCSSQSGHNTVSWYQQALGQGPQFIFQYYREEENGRGNFPPRFSGLQFPNYSSELNVNALELDDSALYLCASSYASNTGELFFGEGSRLTVL.